This TCR beta chain came from a study of T cell changes during pregnancy in multiple sclerosis. The V end lost 5 bases, the J end lost 7 bases, and 17 bases lay between the germline ends. Per the germline V gene, CDR1 is SNHLY and CDR2 is FYNNEI. There are 15 residues in the CDR3. Generated by immunoSEQ multiplex PCR, the TCRdb table keeps only in-frame clones and is missing some. Among under 60,000 clones listed, roughly nine tenths were seen once. This receptor was identified in a female donor in good health, enrolled as a control in a pregnancy study. Sequences were derived from CD4+ T cells from peripheral blood mononuclear cells, sampled in the second trimester of pregnancy. This sequence joins TRBV2 and TRBJ1-4, with a possible D match to TRBD1 (6 bases). The CDR3 bases are TGTGCCAGCAGTCCACTTCAGGGGAATGGTGAAAAACTGTTTTTT. Protein sequence: CASSPLQGNGEKLFF.